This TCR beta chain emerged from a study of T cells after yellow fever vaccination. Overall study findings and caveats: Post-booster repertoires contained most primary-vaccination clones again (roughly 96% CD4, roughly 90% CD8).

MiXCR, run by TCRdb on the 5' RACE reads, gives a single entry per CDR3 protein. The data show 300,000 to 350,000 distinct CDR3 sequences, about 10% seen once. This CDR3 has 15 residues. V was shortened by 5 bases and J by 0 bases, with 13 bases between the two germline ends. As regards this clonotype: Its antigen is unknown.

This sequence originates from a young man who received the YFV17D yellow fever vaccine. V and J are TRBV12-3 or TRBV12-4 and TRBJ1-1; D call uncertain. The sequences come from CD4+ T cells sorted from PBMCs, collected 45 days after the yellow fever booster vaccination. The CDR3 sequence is CASSPRGPMNTEAFF. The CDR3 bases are TGTGCCAGCAGTCCCCGAGGCCCCATGAACACTGAAGCTTTCTTT.